A single sample gave rise to the 7 T cell receptor beta chains below, sequenced in a study of beta chain features in type 1 diabetes. Study findings and constraints: A moderate, significant TCRB CDR3 shortening appeared in type 1 diabetes across four CD4+ subsets.

Antigen specificity for these receptors is unknown. What was sequenced were expressed TCRB transcripts, since all of the isolated RNA had been reverse transcribed. Method: immunoSEQ multiplex PCR; TCRdb's copy keeps in-frame clones and lacks some. The sample comprises over 600,000 clones, roughly an eighth of which are singletons, and around 0.12% rests with the top ten. Sequencing input: naive CD4+ T cells from blood. These receptors were collected from a man aged 30 to 39 with type 1 diabetes.

The J gene is TRBJ2-7, the V gene TRBV6-5; TRBD1 matches 7 bases. The J segment lost 3 bases and the V segment lost 0 bases, leaving 2 bases of the junction unmatched. The V gene's germline CDR1 is MNHEY and CDR2 SVGAGI. The CDR3 runs 14 residues. CDR3 protein: CASSYSTGLYEQYF. CDR3 sequence (DNA): TGTGCCAGCAGTTACTCGACAGGGCTCTACGAGCAGTACTTC.

The table lists this clone with a few counts. The genes are TRBV6-5 and TRBJ2-1, with D unclear. Germline assignment: CDR1 MNHEY and CDR2 SVGAGI. Trimming removed 2 bases at V and 11 bases at J, with 10 bases between. This CDR3 has 12 residues. The CDR3 loop reads CASSYPTEKQFF. The CDR3, as DNA: TGTGCCAGCAGTTACCCGACTGAGAAGCAGTTCTTC.

The rearrangement links TRBV7-2 to TRBJ2-2; 8 bases agree with TRBD2. CDR3 length equals 15 residues. V lost 4 bases and J lost 4; bases outside the gene matches: 5. Germline loops: CDR1 SGHTA, CDR2 FQGNSA. In nucleotides, the CDR3 is TGTGCCAGCAGCTCAAGCGGGGGCCCCACCGGGGAGCTGTTTTTT. The encoded protein is CASSSSGGPTGELFF.

The chain joins TRBV6-5 to TRBJ2-2; TRBD1 is a possible D gene (5 bases). There are 13 residues in the CDR3. Germline loops: CDR1 MNHEY, CDR2 SVGAGI. The ends were cut back, 6 bases at V and 6 bases at J, with 11 bases in the middle. The CDR3 DNA sequence: TGTGCCAGCAGCCAAGGCAGGGCCGGGGAGCTGTTTTTT. It encodes CASSQGRAGELFF.

This chain joins TRBV7-2 and TRBJ1-5, with TRBD1 matching over 8 bases. Unmatched junction bases numbered 11, after V lost 5 bases and J lost 8 bases. Germline values: CDR1 SGHTA, CDR2 FQGNSA. The CDR3 loop spans 15 amino acids. The CDR3, as DNA: TGTGCCAGCAGCCCGCAATCAGGGGGCGGAGAGCCCCAGCATTTT. Amino acids: CASSPQSGGGEPQHF.

The CDR3 nucleotides are TGTGCCAGCAGCTTAATCCCCACCGGGGAGCTGTTTTTT. Translated: CASSLIPTGELFF. The genes are TRBV7-3 and TRBJ2-2; D uncertain. The CDR3 extends over 13 amino acids. V dropped 1 base and J dropped 4 bases, with 4 bases sitting between them. Germline V CDR1 and CDR2: SGHTA, FQGTGA.

This clone occurred a few times. This chain links TRBV7-7 with TRBJ2-5; 9 bases align to TRBD2. The CDR3 loop spans 17 amino acids. CDR1 is SSHAT, CDR2 FNYEAQ, per germline (reference sequence). The trim removed 3 bases at V and 1 base at J, leaving 9 bases unmatched. CDR3 in amino acids: CASSLVLTSGPQETQYF. The CDR3 DNA reads as TGTGCCAGCAGCTTGGTCTTGACTAGCGGTCCCCAAGAGACCCAGTACTTC.